These 14 T cell receptor beta chains were all obtained from the same sample, sequenced in a study of T-cell reconstitution after alpha-beta-depleted transplantation in children. Unique molecular identifiers were used in preparing the TCRbeta library. A single record per CDR3 protein comes from TCRdb applying MiXCR to the PCR reads. The sample lists 610,000 or so distinct CDR3 sequences; over 20% were seen once. The material was PBMCs, obtained before TCRalphabeta/CD19-depleted stem cell transplant. Source of these receptors: a boy in the first two years of life with Wiskott-Aldrich syndrome, due to receive a stem cell transplant.

This chain uses TRBV5-1 with TRBJ2-2; D possibly corresponds to TRBD2 (5 bases). V lost 0 bases to trimming and J lost 1 base, with 7 bases between them. The CDR3 spans 15 residues. Germline V gives CDR1 SGHRS, CDR2 YFSETQ. For the CDR3, the DNA is TGCGCCAGCAGCTTGGTAGCGAAGAACACCGGGGAGCTGTTTTTT. It is translated as CASSLVAKNTGELFF.

The sample holds a few counts of this clonotype. The chain combines TRBV21-1 with TRBJ1-5. TRBV21-1 is marked as a pseudogene. The CDR3 extends over 17 amino acids. The CDR3 DNA reads TGTGCCAGCATCCCAGTTTCGACGGATTATAGCAATCAGCCCCAGCATTTT. It encodes CASIPVSTDYSNQPQHF.

The sample holds a few counts of this clonotype. The chain has TRBV5-1 and TRBJ2-7, with D possibly matching TRBD2 (5 bases). Trimming cost V 2 bases and J 3 bases, with 9 bases left between them. This CDR3 is built from 13 residues. Germline V gives CDR1 SGHRS, CDR2 YFSETQ. The CDR3 DNA sequence: TGCGCCAGCAGCTTCGGGATCGGCTACGAGCAGTACTTC. Protein product: CASSFGIGYEQYF. Full variable domain (rest looked up from reference TRBV5-1 and TRBJ2-7): KAGVTQTPRYLIKTRGQQVTLSCSPISGHRSVSWYQQTPGQGLQFLFEYFSETQRNKGNFPGRFSGRQFSNSRSEMNVSTLELGDSALYLCASSFGIGYEQYFGPGTRLTVT.

This clonotype appeared a few times. This chain joins TRBV20-1 and TRBJ2-3; the D gene is possibly TRBD2 (6 bases). CDR1 and CDR2 (germline): DFQATT, SNEGSKA (reference sequence). The CDR3 extends over 15 amino acids. Trimming removed 1 base from V and 4 bases from J, with 15 bases in between. The CDR3 DNA follows: TGCAGTGCTAGAGCCGGGGGAGCTGGCGCAGATACGCAGTATTTT. Translated: CSARAGGAGADTQYF.

This chain joins TRBV6-4 and TRBJ1-1, with 11 nucleotides matching TRBD1. CDR1 and CDR2 from the germline V gene are MRHNA and SNTAGT. This CDR3 contains 13 residues. The trim removed 7 bases at V and 3 bases at J, leaving 1 base unmatched. As DNA, the CDR3 is TGTGCCAGCAAGGGACAGGGGGACACTGAAGCTTTCTTT. Translating it yields CASKGQGDTEAFF.

This clonotype showed up just a few times. The rearrangement links TRBV12-3 or TRBV12-4 to TRBJ2-2, with a possible D match to TRBD2 (6 bases). Trimming left V 7 bases short and J 1 base short, with 19 bases between. The CDR3 extends over 17 amino acids. As DNA, the CDR3 is TGTGCCAGCACCGAGGGGAGGCGTCGCCTGAACACCGGGGAGCTGTTTTTT. Translation: CASTEGRRRLNTGELFF.

The chain carries TRBV12-3 or TRBV12-4 and TRBJ1-2, with D unresolved. Trimming took off 9 bases at V and 0 bases at J, with 11 bases between the two ends. This CDR3 spans 13 amino acids. The CDR3 protein is CASQYGANYGYTF. CDR3 in DNA: TGTGCCAGTCAGTATGGCGCTAACTATGGCTACACCTTC.

This clonotype was observed a few times. The rearrangement links TRBV5-1 to TRBJ2-3; TRBD1 matches 7 bases. Looked up from germline, CDR1 is SGHRS and CDR2 is YFSETQ. The CDR3 runs 15 residues. J was trimmed by 0 bases and V by 3 bases; bases with no gene match: 4. The CDR3 DNA reads as TGCGCCAGCAGCTCTCGGGACAGAAGCACAGATACGCAGTATTTT. It is translated as CASSSRDRSTDTQYF.

This sequence joins TRBV20-1 and TRBJ2-3; the D gene is possibly TRBD1 (5 bases). CDR1 and CDR2 (germline): DFQATT, SNEGSKA (reference sequence). V was clipped by 5 bases and J by 5 bases, with 11 bases between them. This CDR3 is built from 12 residues. Here the CDR3 DNA reads TGCAGTGCTCAGGTTAGGGGAGATACGCAGTATTTT. This translates into CSAQVRGDTQYF.

This clonotype was seen only a few times. The V gene is TRBV5-1, the J gene TRBJ1-2; D call uncertain. Germline-derived CDR1 and CDR2 are SGHRS and YFSETQ. Trimming took 0 bases from V and 3 from J, leaving 12 bases between them. This CDR3 has 15 amino acids. The CDR3 is CASSLGVQGDYGYTF. In DNA, the CDR3 is TGCGCCAGCAGCTTGGGAGTCCAAGGAGACTATGGCTACACCTTC.

This clonotype has only a few counts. The CDR3 DNA is TGTGCCAGCAGCGTTGTGGGGACTAGCGGGAGTTACGAGCAGTACTTC. This sequence encodes CASSVVGTSGSYEQYF. V usage is TRBV7-3 and J usage is TRBJ2-7, with 14 nucleotides matching TRBD2. Looked up from germline, CDR1 is SGHTA and CDR2 is FQGTGA. The V gene end was trimmed by 5 bases and the J gene end by 4 bases; junction bases not matched to a gene: 7. This CDR3 region has 16 residues.

The V and J genes are TRBV13 and TRBJ2-7; 9 bases fit TRBD1. Germline loops: CDR1 PRHDT, CDR2 FYEKMQ (reference sequence). Unmatched junction bases numbered 5, after V lost 5 bases and J lost 6 bases. The CDR3 runs to 13 residues. CDR3 in amino acids: CASSRRTGAEQYF. The CDR3 nucleotides read TGTGCCAGCAGCCGCCGGACAGGGGCCGAGCAGTACTTC.

The chain is built from TRBV7-9 and TRBJ2-2; weak D call: TRBD2 (6 bases). The V gene's germline CDR1 is SEHNR and CDR2 FQNEAQ (reference sequence). The CDR3 contains 16 residues. The ends were cut back, 3 bases at V and 1 base at J, with 12 bases in the middle. The CDR3 here is CASSFPAEGNTGELFF. The CDR3 DNA is TGTGCCAGCAGCTTCCCAGCGGAGGGGAACACCGGGGAGCTGTTTTTT.

This clonotype has just a few counts. This chain joins TRBV12-3 or TRBV12-4 and TRBJ2-5; 7 positions match TRBD1. Trimming took 5 bases from V and 4 from J; bases not matched to a gene: 7. The CDR3 totals 14 residues. The CDR3 protein is CASSDRTGGETQYF. The CDR3 nucleotides read TGTGCCAGCAGTGACCGGACAGGAGGAGAGACCCAGTACTTC.